One and the same sample provided the 3 T cell receptor beta chains below, sequenced in a study of vaccination and CD4 T cells after COVID-19. Treatment here: approximately nine-day PBMC culture with coronavirus spike peptide pools or control peptides (ViraFEST assay). These TCRs are of unknown antigen specificity. Sequencing of the DNA from cultured CD4+ T cells was carried out with the Oncomine TCR Beta short-read assay. TCRdb reanalysed the PCR reads using MiXCR and keeps one entry per CDR3 protein. The sample has approximately 19,000 distinct CDR3 sequences, 78% seen once. Material: CD4+ T cells from blood, cultured in vitro, obtained after SARS-CoV-2 vaccination. All receptors derive from a human donor who received a COVID-19 vaccine.

The chain is built from TRBV28 and TRBJ2-2; D might be TRBD2 (6 bases). Germline loops: CDR1 MDHEN, CDR2 SYDVKM. This CDR3 is 15 amino acids long. Deletions cut 7 bases from V and 1 base from J, with 13 bases between. CDR3 in amino acids: CASTPGGKNTGELFF. CDR3 bases: TGTGCCAGCACCCCGGGCGGGAAGAACACCGGGGAGCTGTTTTTT.

The rearrangement uses TRBV19 and TRBJ1-1; D is unresolved. The V gene lost 3 bases and the J gene lost 1 base, with 9 bases spanning the gap. The CDR3 length is 14 residues. Germline values: CDR1 LNHDA, CDR2 SQIVND (reference sequence). CDR3 sequence (DNA): TGTGCCAGTAGTATTGGACGGGCGAACACTGAAGCTTTCTTT. Its protein product is CASSIGRANTEAFF.

This rearrangement joins TRBV20-1 to TRBJ2-3, with 7 bases lining up with TRBD2. Germline CDR1 and CDR2: DFQATT and SNEGSKA (reference sequence). The CDR3 has 14 amino acids. V shed 2 bases, J shed 1 base, and the junction held 3 bases outside the gene matches. The DNA of the CDR3 is TGCAGTGCTAGAACGGCGGGGGGCACAGATACGCAGTATTTT. Protein product: CSARTAGGTDTQYF.